Listed below are T cell receptor beta chains from one sample, sequenced in a study of STAT3 mutations in large granular lymphocyte leukemia. The data were produced by immunoSEQ multiplex PCR, yet TCRdb's version contains in-frame clones alone and is incomplete. The table records around 39,000 clones, roughly 90% of them present only once. The sequencing sample was made of PBMCs. All receptors derive from a human donor with T large granular lymphocyte leukemia. Some clones in this sample may be carry-over from other donors' samples. CDR3s include the opening cysteine and the closing phenylalanine or tryptophan. D genes are given only for firm matches. Some rows have no size entry. The others give once, few or many, or a class for an expanded clone.

j_call d_call v_call clone_size cdr3_nt cdr3_aa
TRBJ1-1 TRBD1 TRBV5-1 once TGCGCCAGCAGGGGACAGGGCCAGAACACTGAAGCTTTCTTT CASRGQGQNTEAFF
TRBJ2-2 NA TRBV10-2 NA TGCGCCAGCAGTGGGAACAAACAGAACACCGGGGAGCTGTTTTTT CASSGNKQNTGELFF
TRBJ2-5 TRBD1 TRBV7-9 NA TGTGCCAGCAGCTTTATCTCAGGGGGACGTTTCGAGACCCAGTACTTC CASSFISGGRFETQYF
TRBJ2-7 NA TRBV5-1 NA TGCGCCAGCAGTTTGGGAGCGCCCTACGAGCAGTACTTC CASSLGAPYEQYF
TRBJ1-5 TRBD1 TRBV16 NA TGTGCCAGCAGCCAATCGACAGGGGGTTTGGCCCAGCATTTT CASSQSTGGLAQHF
TRBJ2-4 TRBD1 TRBV9 NA TGTGCCAGCAGCGTAGGGGGACAGCCGAACATTCAGTACTTC CASSVGGQPNIQYF
TRBJ2-5 NA TRBV21-1 NA TGTGCCAGCAGCCACGGGACGACCCGTGGGGAGACCCAGTACTTC CASSHGTTRGETQYF
TRBJ1-4 NA TRBV2 NA TGTGCCAGCAGTGAAGACCGCACAACTAATGAAAAACTGTTTTTT CASSEDRTTNEKLFF
TRBJ2-7 TRBD1 TRBV7-8 NA TGTGCCAGCAGCAGGGACAGGGGGGGGGAGCAGTACTTC CASSRDRGGEQYF
TRBJ1-5 NA TRBV19 NA TGTGCCAGTCAGACTCCCCAGGGGCCCCATCAGCCCCAGCATTTT CASQTPQGPHQPQHF
TRBJ1-2 TRBD1 TRBV2 NA TGTGCCAGCAGCTTAACAGGGGACTTAGATGGCTACACCTTC CASSLTGDLDGYTF
TRBJ2-1 TRBD1 TRBV5-4 NA TGTGCCAGCAGCCTAGGGACAGGGAGAATTGGTGAGCAGTTCTTC CASSLGTGRIGEQFF
TRBJ2-3 NA TRBV10-3 NA TGTGCCATCAGCAGGGCCCTCACAGATACGCAGTATTTT CAISRALTDTQYF
TRBJ1-1 NA TRBV30 NA TGTGCCTGGGGGGTTTTAAACACTGAAGCTTTCTTT CAWGVLNTEAFF
TRBJ1-2 NA TRBV4-1 NA TGCGCCAGCAGCCAAGAGAGCGGACAGTTCTACTATGGCTACACCTTC CASSQESGQFYYGYTF
TRBJ1-5 NA TRBV7-2 NA TGTGCCAGCAGCGGGTTGGGCAATCAGCCCCAGCATTTT CASSGLGNQPQHF
TRBJ2-7 NA TRBV18 NA TGTGCCAGCTCACCGGCAGGGCTATCCTACGAGCAGTACTTC CASSPAGLSYEQYF
TRBJ2-7 NA TRBV27 NA TGTGCCAGCAGTTTATCCCCCGGCTACGAGCAGTACTTC CASSLSPGYEQYF
TRBJ1-2 TRBD1 TRBV6-5 NA TGTGCCAGCAGGTTAATGCAGGGGGCCGATGGCTACACCTTC CASRLMQGADGYTF
TRBJ2-3 NA TRBV6-5 NA TGTGCCAGCAGCCGGGGAGCAGATACGCAGTATTTT CASSRGADTQYF
TRBJ1-1 NA TRBV27 NA TGTGCCAGCAGCCAGGGCCCGCGCCTCATGAACACTGAAGCTTTCTTT CASSQGPRLMNTEAFF
TRBJ1-1 TRBD1 TRBV30 NA TGTGCCTGGAATTTGGACAGGGTGATGAGCACTGAAGCTTTCTTT CAWNLDRVMSTEAFF
TRBJ1-1 NA TRBV11-2 NA TGTGCCAGCAGCTTAGGTCCGGGCACTGAAGCTTTCTTT CASSLGPGTEAFF
TRBJ2-1 NA TRBV7-2 NA TGTGCCAGCAGCTTGATGGGGTCCTACAATGAGCAGTTCTTC CASSLMGSYNEQFF
TRBJ1-4 TRBD1 TRBV2 NA TGTGCCAGCAGATACGGGACAGAACAAGGGGCTAATGAAAAACTGTTTTTT CASRYGTEQGANEKLFF
TRBJ2-5 NA TRBV18 NA TGTGCCAGCTCACCACCGAACCAAGAGACCCAGTACTTC CASSPPNQETQYF
TRBJ1-1 NA TRBV19 NA TGTGCCAGTAGTATCGACCCATTCGAAGCTTTCTTT CASSIDPFEAFF
TRBJ2-1 NA TRBV7-6 NA TGTGCCAGCAGCGCATACAATGAGCAGTTCTTC CASSAYNEQFF
TRBJ2-5 NA TRBV5-8 NA TGTGCCAGCAGCTTTATGGGCAGCCGAGAGACCCAGTACTTC CASSFMGSRETQYF
TRBJ1-2 NA TRBV28 NA TGTGCCAGCACCGGGGTTCGGGGCTACACCTTC CASTGVRGYTF